The rows below give T cell receptor beta chains drawn from one sample of a study of shared T cell receptors in the human thymus. This table comes from immunoSEQ multiplex PCR, and its TCRdb copy is limited to in-frame clones, with some not included. The sample holds about 730,000 clones; approximately 85% are singletons and the top ten take around 0.0099%. The sample also formed part of further work on human thymus T cells.

The sequenced sample consisted of thymocytes. These receptors were obtained from a girl under three years old with a congenital heart defect. Both conserved end residues are part of each CDR3. The order of the fields is V gene, D gene, clone size, J gene, CDR3 DNA, CDR3 protein. D genes are given only for firm matches. Clone size is not always given. Where it is, it says once, few, many or a class for expanded clones.

V: TRBV7-9; D: TRBD1; size: NA; J: TRBJ1-2; DNA: TGTGCCAGCAGCTCCGGACAGGGAAAGGCTAACTATGGCTACACCTTC; CDR3: CASSSGQGKANYGYTF
V: TRBV6-5; D: TRBD2; size: once; J: TRBJ2-1; DNA: TGTGCCAGCAGTTACTTGGCGGGGGGGACCAATGAGCAGTTCTTC; CDR3: CASSYLAGGTNEQFF
V: TRBV7-6; D: TRBD2; size: NA; J: TRBJ2-3; DNA: TGTGCCAGCAGCCACTCAACTAGCGGGGGGACCCTCAGCACAGATACGCAGTATTTT; CDR3: CASSHSTSGGTLSTDTQYF
V: TRBV28; D: TRBD1; size: once; J: TRBJ2-1; DNA: TGTGCCAGCAGTACCCACAGGGGTGGGCTGTACAATGAGCAGTTCTTC; CDR3: CASSTHRGGLYNEQFF
V: TRBV5-1; D: NA; size: NA; J: TRBJ2-7; DNA: TGCGCCAGCAGACCGGGATTCGGAGAGCAGTACTTC; CDR3: CASRPGFGEQYF
V: TRBV14; D: NA; size: NA; J: TRBJ2-3; DNA: TGTGCCAGCAGCCAAGGTCTCAGGGAAATGGGCACAGATACGCAGTATTTT; CDR3: CASSQGLREMGTDTQYF
V: TRBV28; D: NA; size: once; J: TRBJ2-2; DNA: TGTGCCAGCAGTGTACCCACAGCGGCCGGGGAGCTGTTTTTT; CDR3: CASSVPTAAGELFF
V: TRBV5-1; D: TRBD1; size: NA; J: TRBJ2-7; DNA: TGCGCCAGCAGCTTCTCCGGGACAGGGAAGGGAATACCCTACGAGCAGTACTTC; CDR3: CASSFSGTGKGIPYEQYF
V: TRBV5-8; D: TRBD2; size: NA; J: TRBJ2-2; DNA: TGTGCCAGCAGCTCCGGGGCGGGGGTACAAGACACCGGGGAGCTGTTTTTT; CDR3: CASSSGAGVQDTGELFF
V: TRBV11-2; D: TRBD1; size: few; J: TRBJ1-2; DNA: TGTGCCAGCAGCCCGACCCCGGGACAGCTTAACTATGGCTACACCTTC; CDR3: CASSPTPGQLNYGYTF
V: TRBV4-1; D: NA; size: few; J: TRBJ2-7; DNA: TGCGCCAGCAGCCAAGATCGCGCAGGGCGATCGGGCGAGCAGTACTTC; CDR3: CASSQDRAGRSGEQYF
V: TRBV27; D: TRBD1; size: once; J: TRBJ1-6; DNA: TGTGCCAGCAGCAGGACAGGGGGTCCTTCACCCCTCCACTTT; CDR3: CASSRTGGPSPLHF
V: TRBV11-2; D: NA; size: NA; J: TRBJ1-1; DNA: TGTGCCAGCAGCTTACAGGGCACTGAAGCTTTCTTT; CDR3: CASSLQGTEAFF
V: TRBV27; D: NA; size: NA; J: TRBJ1-1; DNA: TGTGCCAGCAGCCGTCCGCTAGACACTGAAGCTTTCTTT; CDR3: CASSRPLDTEAFF
V: TRBV6-5; D: NA; size: NA; J: TRBJ2-5; DNA: TGTGCCAGCAGTTACGTGGTAGCGGACGACCAAGAGACCCAGTACTTC; CDR3: CASSYVVADDQETQYF
V: TRBV5-4; D: TRBD2; size: NA; J: TRBJ2-3; DNA: TGTGCCAGCAGCTTGGTTATCATTAGCGGGGGGGGCCCTAGCACAGATACGCAGTATTTT; CDR3: CASSLVIISGGGPSTDTQYF
V: TRBV5-4; D: NA; size: NA; J: TRBJ1-2; DNA: TGTGCCAGCAGCTTGAAAAATACGGCAGCCTATTTCGGGGGCTATGGCTACACCTTC; CDR3: CASSLKNTAAYFGGYGYTF